Listed here are 6 T cell receptor beta chains from one sample, sequenced in a study of post-analysis software for immune sequencing data. Study outcomes and limitations: In patients, TRBV5-6, TRBV5-1 and TRBV20-1 belonged to roughly five TRBV segments found more frequently than in controls.

Libraries were made from TCR beta cDNA, and they carried unique molecular identifiers. TCRdb reprocessed the PCR reads via MiXCR and lists one record per CDR3 protein. The sample includes roughly 870,000 distinct CDR3 sequences, roughly 50% of them seen just once. No cognate antigen is known for these TCRs. Sequencing was done on a sample of blood. The receptors come from a girl aged 10 to 17 with multiple sclerosis.

J is TRBJ2-5 and V is TRBV20-1, with 9 bases aligning to TRBD1. Germline assignment: CDR1 DFQATT and CDR2 SNEGSKA (reference sequence). After removal of 6 bases from V and 3 bases from J, the junction contained 8 bases not matched to a gene. The CDR3 contains 14 residues. The CDR3 loop reads CSATPTGGKETQYF. DNA of the CDR3: TGCAGTGCCACTCCGACAGGGGGTAAAGAGACCCAGTACTTC.

This clonotype was detected only once. V is TRBV29-1 and J is TRBJ1-2; tentatively, D is TRBD1 (6 bases). Germline values: CDR1 SQVTM, CDR2 ANQGSEA. The CDR3 covers 16 residues. V lost 0 bases to trimming and J lost 4 bases, with 18 bases between them. The CDR3 reads CSVEDLGGRVGYGYTF. The CDR3 DNA is TGCAGCGTTGAAGATTTGGGGGGCAGGGTGGGCTATGGCTACACCTTC.

This chain links TRBV5-1 with TRBJ2-5; 7 bases map to TRBD2. This CDR3 comprises 13 residues. Germline V CDR1 and CDR2: SGHRS, YFSETQ. Trimming cost V 4 bases and J 6 bases; bases outside gene matches: 6. CDR3 region: CASSPPGGKTQYF. The DNA for the CDR3 is TGCGCCAGCAGCCCCCCCGGGGGGAAGACCCAGTACTTC.

The chain has TRBV7-9 and TRBJ2-3; weak D call: TRBD1 (6 bases). There are 16 residues in the CDR3. CDR1 SEHNR and CDR2 FQNEAQ come from the germline V gene (reference sequence). Deletions cut 2 bases from V and 0 bases from J, with 12 bases between. The CDR3 bases are TGTGCCAGCAGCTTATGGCGGACAGTCAGCACAGATACGCAGTATTTT. Its translation is CASSLWRTVSTDTQYF.

This clonotype was seen more than once but under ten times. The gene calls are TRBV5-1 and TRBJ2-1; D unresolved. Germline CDR1 SGHRS, CDR2 YFSETQ. V was clipped by 2 bases and J by 9 bases, with 9 bases between them. The CDR3 has 12 amino acids. This CDR3 reads CASSLFLVEQFF. The CDR3 region has the DNA TGCGCCAGCAGCTTATTTCTAGTTGAGCAGTTCTTC.

This rearrangement joins TRBV29-1 to TRBJ2-7; D may be TRBD1 (6 bases). From germline, CDR1 is SQVTM and CDR2 ANQGSEA. The CDR3 loop spans 13 amino acids. V was cut by 4 bases and J by 9 bases, with 19 bases left in between. This chain's CDR3 is CSVVGAVTSGQYF. CDR3 nucleotide sequence: TGCAGCGTTGTGGGGGCTGTTACGAGCGGGCAGTACTTC.